These 20 T cell receptor beta chains share one sample of origin, sequenced in a study of CD8+CD57+ T cells in acquired aplastic anemia. All patients picked for sequencing had shown, by flow cytometry, an expansion of CD8+CD57+ cells. Investigators profiled TCR beta VDJ and CDR3 from genomic DNA template. A single record per CDR3 protein comes from TCRdb applying MiXCR to the reads. The sample has around 180,000 distinct CDR3 sequences, roughly half seen once. The specimen was sorted CD4+, CD8+, or CD8+CD57+ T cells (not recorded which) from PBMCs. These receptors were collected from a human donor with aplastic anemia.

Points on this clonotype: A much larger clone lies one base from this, so it may be a read error. J is TRBJ2-5 and V is TRBV5-1, with D hard to call. This CDR3 is built from 11 residues. Per the germline V gene, CDR1 is SGHRS and CDR2 is YFSETQ. As DNA, the CDR3 is TGCACCAGCAGCCCCGAAGAGACCCAGTACTTC. This gives the protein CTSSPEETQYF.

On this clonotype itself: It is unclear where the CDR3 begins or ends on the DNA, so no DNA is shown, and the CDR3 is as TCRdb lists it. This rearrangement joins TRBV20-1 to TRBJ2-3; TRBD1 reflects the table's D call only, with no check against the DNA. The CDR3 is 16 amino acids in total, end residues counted. Germline V gene data show CDR1 as DFQATT and CDR2 as SNEGSKA (reference sequence). CDR3 loop: CSAVAFGGGNTDTQFF.

V usage is TRBV28 and J usage is TRBJ1-2, with TRBD1 matching 9 bases. CDR1 is MDHEN and CDR2 is SYDVKM in the germline V gene. The CDR3 runs 17 residues. The V and J ends lost 6 bases and 5 bases, in that order; junction bases with no gene match: 16. In nucleotides, the CDR3 is TGTGCCAGCAGCGAAGTTCTGACGGGACAGGGCAAATATGGCTACACCTTC. As protein: CASSEVLTGQGKYGYTF.

This clonotype was detected a few times. The rearrangement uses TRBV10-3 and TRBJ2-7; D is uncertain. Germline V gene lookup returns CDR1 ENHRY and CDR2 SYGVKD. The CDR3 length is 12 residues. V lost 3 bases, J lost 4 bases, and 7 bases lay in between. The CDR3 region has the DNA TGTGCCATCAGTGAAGGGTGGTACGAGCAGTACTTC. Amino acids: CAISEGWYEQYF.

The V call is TRBV15, the J call TRBJ2-2, with 7 positions matching TRBD1. V lost 1 base and J lost 0; bases outside the gene matches: 2. Germline CDR1 is LNHNV and CDR2 is YYDKDF (reference sequence). This CDR3 is 16 amino acids long. The CDR3, as DNA: TGTGCCACCAGCAGAGGAGGGGGCACGAACACCGGGGAGCTGTTTTTT. Translated, it gives CATSRGGGTNTGELFF.

In this sample, this clonotype turned up many times. The chain joins TRBV4-3 to TRBJ2-3, with 9 bases lining up with TRBD1. CDR1 and CDR2 from the germline V gene are LGHNA and YSLEER. The CDR3 is 16 residues long. With V trimmed by 0 bases and J by 0 bases, 1 base remained unmatched. The CDR3 sequence is CASSQEGQGSTDTQYF. CDR3 DNA: TGCGCCAGCAGCCAAGAGGGACAGGGAAGCACAGATACGCAGTATTTT.

This chain connects TRBV2 to TRBJ2-1; either TRBD1 or TRBD2 may fit D (5 bases each). Trimming left V 8 bases short and J 8 bases short, with 13 bases between. This CDR3 is built from 12 residues. Germline V gene lookup returns CDR1 SNHLY and CDR2 FYNNEI. CDR3 nucleotides: TGTGCCAGCCTCCGGGACCTTTATGAGCAGTTCTTC. Protein product: CASLRDLYEQFF.

V usage is TRBV11-2 and J usage is TRBJ2-7; D is unclear. Per the germline V gene, CDR1 is SGHAT and CDR2 is FQNNGV. The CDR3 is made up of 13 amino acids. V shed 5 bases and J shed 3 bases, with 11 bases lying between them. CDR3: CASSPSQIYEQYF. The CDR3 DNA reads as TGTGCCAGCAGCCCATCGCAGATCTACGAGCAGTACTTC.

The chain links TRBV2 to TRBJ2-1; 8 bases fit TRBD1. Germline V gene sequence: CDR1 SNHLY, CDR2 FYNNEI. This CDR3 has 15 residues. V shed 8 bases and J 4 bases; nucleotides not matched to a gene: 10. This CDR3 is CASALRDRYYNEQFF. DNA for the CDR3: TGTGCCAGCGCCCTCCGGGACAGGTATTACAATGAGCAGTTCTTC.

At least ten counts were recorded for this clonotype. The chain employs TRBV6-2 or TRBV6-3 and TRBJ1-1, with 10 nucleotides matching TRBD1. V shed 5 bases and J 4 bases; nucleotides not matched to a gene: 4. This CDR3 is 14 amino acids long. Germline V gene sequence: CDR1 MNHEY, CDR2 SVGEGT. The CDR3 nucleotides are TGTGCCAGCAGTGTGACAGGGGGCATCACTGAAGCTTTCTTT. As protein: CASSVTGGITEAFF.

The chain joins TRBV4-1 to TRBJ2-7; TRBD2 matches at 13 bases. This CDR3 is 15 amino acids long. The junction had 0 bases not matched to a gene; V was cut back by 2 bases and J by 2 bases. The V gene's germline CDR1 is MGHRA and CDR2 YSYEKL. The CDR3 nucleotides are TGCGCCAGCAGCCAAACTAGCGGGAGGGCCTACGAGCAGTACTTC. Its protein is CASSQTSGRAYEQYF.

This clonotype has ten or more counts. This rearrangement joins TRBV10-3 to TRBJ1-3, with 9 bases fitting TRBD1. The germline V gene encodes CDR1 ENHRY and CDR2 SYGVKD. V shed 0 bases, J shed 2 bases, and the junction held 2 bases outside the gene matches. This CDR3 comprises 16 residues. CDR3 sequence reads: CAISESGTGTGNTIYF. CDR3 bases: TGTGCCATCAGTGAGTCAGGGACAGGGACTGGAAACACCATATATTTT.

The chain employs TRBV15 and TRBJ2-7; TRBD2 matches 7 bases. With 0 bases clipped from V and 5 bases from J, the junction kept 7 bases outside the gene matches. CDR3 length equals 15 residues. Germline CDR1 and CDR2: LNHNV and YYDKDF (reference sequence). Here the CDR3 reads CATSRDFAGVNEQYF. In nucleotides, the CDR3 is TGTGCCACCAGCAGAGATTTCGCGGGAGTGAACGAGCAGTACTTC.

The chain is built from TRBV2 and TRBJ2-3; TRBD2 agrees at 10 bases. CDR3 length: 14 amino acids. The V and J ends lost 6 bases and 8 bases, in that order; junction bases with no gene match: 8. Looked up from germline, CDR1 is SNHLY and CDR2 is FYNNEI. In DNA, the CDR3 is TGTGCCAGCAGGGGCCCCAGCGGGGGGGGTACGCAGTATTTT. Translating it yields CASRGPSGGGTQYF.

This clonotype was observed a handful of times. The chain joins TRBV29-1 to TRBJ2-1, with D unclear. Trimming took off 6 bases at V and 0 bases at J, with 15 bases between the two ends. Germline-derived CDR1 and CDR2 are SQVTM and ANQGSEA. The CDR3 is made up of 15 amino acids. This CDR3 is CSVSNDASSYNEQFF. DNA of the CDR3: TGCAGCGTAAGTAATGACGCAAGCTCCTACAATGAGCAGTTCTTC.

This sequence joins TRBV9 and TRBJ2-5; the D is unclear. Trimming took 4 bases from V and 7 from J, leaving 14 bases between them. In germline, CDR1 is SGDLS, CDR2 YYNGEE. The CDR3 contains 13 residues. The CDR3 reads CASSLGTLGTQYF. CDR3 coding DNA: TGTGCCAGCAGCCTCGGCACCCTGGGGACCCAGTACTTC.

Remarks on this clonotype: It may be a read error: a sequence one base away is much more abundant. The chain couples TRBV2 to TRBJ2-1; D perhaps matches TRBD2 (5 bases). TRBJ2-7 matches the DNA end more closely, so the J call is doubtful. The CDR3 is 15 residues long. CDR1 is SNHLY and CDR2 is FYNNEI in the germline V gene. In DNA, the CDR3 is TGTGCCAGCAGTGAAGCGGGGAGCTCCTACAATGAGCAGTACTTC. It specifies CASSEAGSSYNEQYF.

The chain employs TRBV7-9 and TRBJ1-2; a possible D gene is TRBD1 (6 bases). Germline CDR1 is SEHNR and CDR2 is FQNEAQ (reference sequence). The CDR3 totals 14 residues. Deletions cut 5 bases from V and 8 bases from J, with 18 bases between. The CDR3 reads CASSDSRDRHGYTF. DNA for the CDR3: TGTGCCAGCAGCGACTCGAGAGACAGGCACGGCTACACCTTC. The entire variable domain, with the rest obtained from reference TRBV7-9 and TRBJ1-2, is as follows: DTGVSQNPRHKITKRGQNVTFRCDPISEHNRLYWYRQTLGQGPEFLTYFQNEAQLEKSRLLSDRFSAERPKGSFSTLEIQRTEQGDSAMYLCASSDSRDRHGYTFGSGTRLTVV.

The sample holds one count of this clonotype. CDR3 amino acids: CASSLGHQGSRANTGELFF. Here the CDR3 DNA reads TGTGCCAGCAGCTTGGGTCATCAGGGATCTCGCGCGAACACCGGGGAGCTGTTTTTT. The gene calls are TRBV5-4 and TRBJ2-2, with a weak D call TRBD1 (5 bases). The V and J ends lost 0 bases and 0 bases respectively, with 18 bases between them. This CDR3 comprises 19 residues. Germline V gene lookup returns CDR1 SGHNT and CDR2 YYREEE (reference sequence).

This clonotype came up many times. J is TRBJ1-1 and V is TRBV6-6; D is ambiguous. Germline-derived CDR1 and CDR2 are MNHNY and SVGAGI (reference sequence). Between the trimmed V and J ends, which lost 1 base and 12 bases, there was a span of 12 bases. The length of the CDR3 is 12 residues. The CDR3 region is CASSYLKGGTFF. The CDR3 DNA reads TGTGCCAGCAGTTACTTGAAGGGTGGGACTTTCTTT.